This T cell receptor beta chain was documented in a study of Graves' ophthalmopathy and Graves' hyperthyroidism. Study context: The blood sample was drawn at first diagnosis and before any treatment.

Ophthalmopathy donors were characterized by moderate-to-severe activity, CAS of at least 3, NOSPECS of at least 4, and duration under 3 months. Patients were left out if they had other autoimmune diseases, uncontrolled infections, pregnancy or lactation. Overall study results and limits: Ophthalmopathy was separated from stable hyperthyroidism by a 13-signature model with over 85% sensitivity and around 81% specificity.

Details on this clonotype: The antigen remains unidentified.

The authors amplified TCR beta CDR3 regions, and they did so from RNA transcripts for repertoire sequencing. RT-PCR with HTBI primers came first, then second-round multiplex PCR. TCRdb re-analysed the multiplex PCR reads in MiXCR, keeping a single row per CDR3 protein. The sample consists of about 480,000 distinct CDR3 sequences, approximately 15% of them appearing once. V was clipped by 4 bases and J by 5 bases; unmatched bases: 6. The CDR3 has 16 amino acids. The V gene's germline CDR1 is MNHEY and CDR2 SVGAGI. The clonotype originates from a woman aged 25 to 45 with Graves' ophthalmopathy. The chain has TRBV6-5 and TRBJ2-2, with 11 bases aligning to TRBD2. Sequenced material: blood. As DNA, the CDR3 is TGTGCCAGCAGTTCACCAACTAGCGGGGGAACCGGGGAGCTGTTTTTT. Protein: CASSSPTSGGTGELFF.